This T cell receptor (beta chain) was captured by sequencing in a study of PD-L1 blockade in urothelial cancer. As for the study in general: At some point between 2013 and 2015 therapy began: atezolizumab 1,200 mg intravenously every 3 weeks. Blood was analyzed 3 weeks (second dose) and 6 weeks after treatment start.

The sample's time point: peripheral blood 6 weeks after treatment start. TCRdb keeps only in-frame clones here, not all; method: immunoSEQ multiplex PCR. The data contain under 85,000 clones, 85% to 95% of them singletons. Germline CDR1 and CDR2: MNHEY and SMNVEV (reference sequence). The CDR3 spans 16 residues. V was shortened by 4 bases and J by 1 base, with 16 bases between the two germline ends. The source is an elderly woman with urothelial cancer. The chain combines TRBV27 with TRBJ1-1, with TRBD1 as a possible D gene (6 bases). The sample here was PBMCs, taken around atezolizumab (anti-PD-L1) treatment. CDR3 sequence: CASSSTWTEGNTEAFF. CDR3 DNA: TGTGCCAGCAGTTCAACCTGGACAGAGGGGAACACTGAAGCTTTCTTT.